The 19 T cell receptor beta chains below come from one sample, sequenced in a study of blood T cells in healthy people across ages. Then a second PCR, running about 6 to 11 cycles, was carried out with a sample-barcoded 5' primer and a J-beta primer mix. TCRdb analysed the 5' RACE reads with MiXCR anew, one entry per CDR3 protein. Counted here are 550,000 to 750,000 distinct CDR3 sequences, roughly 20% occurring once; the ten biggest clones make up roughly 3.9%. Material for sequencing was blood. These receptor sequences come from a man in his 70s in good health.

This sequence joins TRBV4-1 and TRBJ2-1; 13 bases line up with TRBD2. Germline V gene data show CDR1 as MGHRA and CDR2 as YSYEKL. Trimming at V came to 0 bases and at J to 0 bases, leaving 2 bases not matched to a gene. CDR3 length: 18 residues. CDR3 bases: TGCGCCAGCAGCCAAGATAGGACTAGCGGGAGCTCCTACAATGAGCAGTTCTTC. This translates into CASSQDRTSGSSYNEQFF.

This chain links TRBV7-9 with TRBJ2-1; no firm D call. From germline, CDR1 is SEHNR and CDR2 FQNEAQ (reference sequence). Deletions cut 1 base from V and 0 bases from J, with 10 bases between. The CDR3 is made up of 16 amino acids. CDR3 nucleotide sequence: TGTGCCAGCAGCTTAGTCGTGAGAAGCTCCTACAATGAGCAGTTCTTC. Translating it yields CASSLVVRSSYNEQFF.

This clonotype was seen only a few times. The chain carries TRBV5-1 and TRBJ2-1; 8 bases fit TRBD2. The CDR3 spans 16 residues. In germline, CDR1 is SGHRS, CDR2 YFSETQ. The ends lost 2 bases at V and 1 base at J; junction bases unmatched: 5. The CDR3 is CASSLIAGPSYNEQFF. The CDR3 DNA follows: TGCGCCAGCAGCTTAATAGCGGGGCCGTCCTACAATGAGCAGTTCTTC.

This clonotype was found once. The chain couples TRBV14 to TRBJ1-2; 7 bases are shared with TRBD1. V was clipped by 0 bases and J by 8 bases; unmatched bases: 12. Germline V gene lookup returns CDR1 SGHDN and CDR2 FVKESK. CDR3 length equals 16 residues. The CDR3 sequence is CASSQDRRDRAKGYTF. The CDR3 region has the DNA TGTGCCAGCAGCCAAGACCGAAGGGACAGAGCGAAAGGCTACACCTTC.

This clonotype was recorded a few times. Here the CDR3 reads CSATSGTLNTGELFF. The CDR3 DNA is TGCAGTGCTACTTCCGGGACTCTGAACACCGGGGAGCTGTTTTTT. This chain joins TRBV20-1 and TRBJ2-2, with D perhaps matching TRBD2 (6 bases). Germline CDR1 reads DFQATT; CDR2 reads SNEGSKA (reference sequence). The V and J ends lost 4 bases and 1 base respectively, with 13 bases between them. The CDR3 sequence is 15 residues long.

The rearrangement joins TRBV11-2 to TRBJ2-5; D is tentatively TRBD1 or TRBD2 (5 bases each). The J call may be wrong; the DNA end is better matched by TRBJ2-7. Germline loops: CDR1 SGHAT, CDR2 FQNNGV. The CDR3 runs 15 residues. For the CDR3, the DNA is TGTGCCAGCAGCTTAGGAACCCGGGACCGCGGCGAGCAGTACTTC. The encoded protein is CASSLGTRDRGEQYF.

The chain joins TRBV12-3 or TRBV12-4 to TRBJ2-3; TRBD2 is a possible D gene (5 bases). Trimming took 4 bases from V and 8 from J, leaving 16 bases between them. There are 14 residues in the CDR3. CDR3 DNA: TGTGCCAGCAGTTACGGGGAACGGGGTCGTACGCAGTATTTT. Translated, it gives CASSYGERGRTQYF.

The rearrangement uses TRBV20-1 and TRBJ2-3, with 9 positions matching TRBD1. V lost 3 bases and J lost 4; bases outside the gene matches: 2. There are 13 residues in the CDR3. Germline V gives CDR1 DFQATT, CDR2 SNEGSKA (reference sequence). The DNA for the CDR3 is TGCAGTGCTAGGGGACAGGGCCCAGATACGCAGTATTTT. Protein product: CSARGQGPDTQYF.

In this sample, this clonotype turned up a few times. Written as DNA, the CDR3 is TGTGCCAGCAGCCAGCCGGGACTAGCAAGCTCCTACGAGCAGTACTTC. Translating it yields CASSQPGLASSYEQYF. The genes are TRBV7-2 and TRBJ2-5, with 9 bases fitting TRBD2. The closer fit of TRBJ2-7 to the DNA end suggests the J call may be wrong. From germline, CDR1 is SGHTA and CDR2 FQGNSA. CDR3 size: 16 residues.

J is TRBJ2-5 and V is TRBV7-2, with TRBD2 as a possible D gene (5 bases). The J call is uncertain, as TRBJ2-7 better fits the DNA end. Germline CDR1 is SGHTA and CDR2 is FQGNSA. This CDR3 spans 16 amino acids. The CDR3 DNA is TGTGCCAGCAGCTATACTGAGGGTCTTGCCAACTACGAGCAGTACTTC. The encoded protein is CASSYTEGLANYEQYF.

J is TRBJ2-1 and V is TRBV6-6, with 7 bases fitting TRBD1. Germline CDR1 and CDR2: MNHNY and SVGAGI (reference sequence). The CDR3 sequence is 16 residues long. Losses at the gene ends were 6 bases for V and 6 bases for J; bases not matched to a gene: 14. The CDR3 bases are TGTGCCAGCAGCTTCCCTACAGGGGACCAAGGCAATGAGCAGTTCTTC. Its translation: CASSFPTGDQGNEQFF.

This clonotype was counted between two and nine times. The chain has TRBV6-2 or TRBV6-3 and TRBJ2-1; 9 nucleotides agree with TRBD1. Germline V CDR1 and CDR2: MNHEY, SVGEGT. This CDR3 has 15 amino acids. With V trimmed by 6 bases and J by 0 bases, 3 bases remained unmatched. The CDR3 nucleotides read TGTGCCAGCAGATACAGGGGGCTCTCCTACAATGAGCAGTTCTTC. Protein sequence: CASRYRGLSYNEQFF.

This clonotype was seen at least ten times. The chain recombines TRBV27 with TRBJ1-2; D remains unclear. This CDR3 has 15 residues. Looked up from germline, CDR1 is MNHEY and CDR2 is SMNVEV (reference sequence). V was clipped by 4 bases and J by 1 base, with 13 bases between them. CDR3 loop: CASSSIARINYGYTF. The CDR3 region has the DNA TGTGCCAGCAGTTCTATCGCGCGGATTAACTATGGCTACACCTTC.

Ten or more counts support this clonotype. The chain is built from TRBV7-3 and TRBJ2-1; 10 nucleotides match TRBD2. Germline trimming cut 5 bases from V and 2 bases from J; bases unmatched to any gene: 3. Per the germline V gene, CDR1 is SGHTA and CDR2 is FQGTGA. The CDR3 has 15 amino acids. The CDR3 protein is CASSPGTSAYNEQFF. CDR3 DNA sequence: TGTGCCAGCAGCCCCGGGACTAGCGCCTACAATGAGCAGTTCTTC.

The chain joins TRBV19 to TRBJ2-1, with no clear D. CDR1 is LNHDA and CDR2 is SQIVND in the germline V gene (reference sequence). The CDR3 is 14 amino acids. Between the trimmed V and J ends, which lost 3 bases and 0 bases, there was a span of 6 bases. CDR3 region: CASSILSSYNEQFF. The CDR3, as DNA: TGTGCCAGTAGTATCTTGAGCTCCTACAATGAGCAGTTCTTC.

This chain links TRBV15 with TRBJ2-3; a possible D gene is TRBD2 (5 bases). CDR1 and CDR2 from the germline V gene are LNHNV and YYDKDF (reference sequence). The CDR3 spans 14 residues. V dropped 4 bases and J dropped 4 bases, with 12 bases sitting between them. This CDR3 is CATSNAWRADTQYF. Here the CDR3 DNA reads TGTGCCACCAGCAATGCCTGGCGGGCAGATACGCAGTATTTT.

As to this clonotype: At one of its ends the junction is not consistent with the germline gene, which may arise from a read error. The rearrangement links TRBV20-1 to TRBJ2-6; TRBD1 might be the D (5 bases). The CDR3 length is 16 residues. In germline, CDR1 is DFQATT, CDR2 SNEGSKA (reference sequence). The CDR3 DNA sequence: TGCAGTGCTAGAGATCCATATATCTCTGGGGCCAACGCCCTGACTTTC. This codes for CSARDPYISGANALTF.

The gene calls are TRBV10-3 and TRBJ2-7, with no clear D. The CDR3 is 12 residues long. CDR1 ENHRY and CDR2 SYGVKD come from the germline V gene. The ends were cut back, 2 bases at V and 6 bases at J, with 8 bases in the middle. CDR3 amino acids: CAISESGFEQYF. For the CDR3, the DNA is TGTGCCATCAGTGAGAGTGGGTTCGAGCAGTACTTC.

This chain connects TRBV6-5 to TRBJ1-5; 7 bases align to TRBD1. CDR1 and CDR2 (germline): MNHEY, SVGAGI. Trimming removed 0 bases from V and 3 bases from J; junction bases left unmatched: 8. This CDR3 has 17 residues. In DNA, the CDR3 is TGTGCCAGCAGTTACTCGTGGACGGGGACAGACAATCAGCCCCAGCATTTT. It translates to CASSYSWTGTDNQPQHF.